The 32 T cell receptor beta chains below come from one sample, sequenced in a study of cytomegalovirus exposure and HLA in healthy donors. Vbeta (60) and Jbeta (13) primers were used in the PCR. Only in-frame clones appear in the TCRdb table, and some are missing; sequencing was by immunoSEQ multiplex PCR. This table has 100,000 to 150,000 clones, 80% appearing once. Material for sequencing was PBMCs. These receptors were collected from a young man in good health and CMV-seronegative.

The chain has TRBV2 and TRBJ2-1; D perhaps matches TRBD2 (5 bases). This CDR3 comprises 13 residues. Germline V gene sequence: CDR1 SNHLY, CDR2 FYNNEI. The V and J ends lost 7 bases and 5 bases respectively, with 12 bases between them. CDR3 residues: CASKSSGNNEQFF. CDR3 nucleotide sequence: TGTGCCAGCAAGTCCAGCGGCAACAATGAGCAGTTCTTC. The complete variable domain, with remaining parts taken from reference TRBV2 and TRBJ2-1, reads EPEVTQTPSHQVTQMGQEVILRCVPISNHLYFYWYRQILGQKVEFLVSFYNNEISEKSEIFDDQFSVERPDGSNFTLKIRSTKLEDSAMYFCASKSSGNNEQFFGPGTRLTVL.

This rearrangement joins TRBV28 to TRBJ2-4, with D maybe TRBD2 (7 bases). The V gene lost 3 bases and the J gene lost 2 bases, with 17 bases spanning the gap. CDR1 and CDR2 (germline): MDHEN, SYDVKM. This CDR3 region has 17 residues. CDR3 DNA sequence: TGTGCCAGCAGTTTCTCAGGCAGGGGAGGGTCCAAAAACATTCAGTACTTC. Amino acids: CASSFSGRGGSKNIQYF.

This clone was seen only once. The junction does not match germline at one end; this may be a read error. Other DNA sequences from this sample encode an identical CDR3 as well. Here the CDR3 reads CASSLASGPDTQYF. For the CDR3, the DNA is TGCGCCAGCAGCTTGGCCAGTGGGCCAGATACGCAATATTTT. The chain links TRBV5-1 to TRBJ2-3; D unclear. From germline, CDR1 is SGHRS and CDR2 YFSETQ. The CDR3 extends over 14 amino acids.

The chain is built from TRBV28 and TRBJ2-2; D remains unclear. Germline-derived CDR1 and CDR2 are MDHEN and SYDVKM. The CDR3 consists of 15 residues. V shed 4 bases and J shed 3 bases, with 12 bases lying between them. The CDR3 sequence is CASSSIPGHTGELFF. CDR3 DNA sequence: TGTGCCAGCAGTTCCATCCCGGGTCACACCGGGGAGCTGTTTTTT.

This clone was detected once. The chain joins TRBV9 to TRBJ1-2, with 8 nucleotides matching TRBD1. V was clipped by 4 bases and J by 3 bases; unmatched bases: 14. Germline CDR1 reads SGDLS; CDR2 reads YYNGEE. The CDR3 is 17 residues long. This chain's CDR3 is CASSSQGARGLDYGYTF. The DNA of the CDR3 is TGTGCCAGCAGCTCCCAGGGGGCTAGAGGTTTGGACTATGGCTACACCTTC. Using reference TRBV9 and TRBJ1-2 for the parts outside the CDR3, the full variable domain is DSGVTQTPKHLITATGQRVTLRCSPRSGDLSVYWYQQSLDQGLQFLIQYYNGEERAKGNILERFSAQQFPDLHSELNLSSLELGDSALYFCASSSQGARGLDYGYTFGSGTRLTVV.

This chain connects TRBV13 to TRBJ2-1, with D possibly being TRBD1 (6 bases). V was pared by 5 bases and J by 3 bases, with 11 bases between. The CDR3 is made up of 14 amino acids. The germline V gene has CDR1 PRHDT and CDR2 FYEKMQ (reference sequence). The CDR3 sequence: CASSPNRDYNEQFF. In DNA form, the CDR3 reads TGTGCCAGCAGCCCGAACAGGGACTACAATGAGCAGTTCTTC.

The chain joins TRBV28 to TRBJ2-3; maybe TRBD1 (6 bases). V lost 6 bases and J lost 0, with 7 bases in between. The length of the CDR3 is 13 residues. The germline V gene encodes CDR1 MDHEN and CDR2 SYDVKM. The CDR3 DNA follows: TGTGCCAGCAGGGACAGTAGCACAGATACGCAGTATTTT. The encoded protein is CASRDSSTDTQYF. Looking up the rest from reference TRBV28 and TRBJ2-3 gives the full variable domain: DVKVTQSSRYLVKRTGEKVFLECVQDMDHENMFWYRQDPGLGLRLIYFSYDVKMKEKGDIPEGYSVSREKKERFSLILESASTNQTSMYLCASRDSSTDTQYFGPGTRLTVL.

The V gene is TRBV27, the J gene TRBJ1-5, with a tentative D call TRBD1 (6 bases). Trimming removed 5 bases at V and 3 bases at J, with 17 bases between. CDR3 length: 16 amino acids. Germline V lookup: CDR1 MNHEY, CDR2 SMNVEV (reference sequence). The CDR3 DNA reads TGTGCCAGCAGTGCGTACCGGGACACTCACAATCAGCCCCAGCATTTT. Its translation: CASSAYRDTHNQPQHF.

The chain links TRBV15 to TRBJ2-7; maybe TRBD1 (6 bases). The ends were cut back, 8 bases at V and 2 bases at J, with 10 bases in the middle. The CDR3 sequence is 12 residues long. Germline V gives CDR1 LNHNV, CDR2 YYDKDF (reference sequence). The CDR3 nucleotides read TGTGCCACCGGAGGACAGACCTACGAGCAGTACTTC. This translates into CATGGQTYEQYF. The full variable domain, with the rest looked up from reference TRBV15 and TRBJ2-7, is DAMVIQNPRYQVTQFGKPVTLSCSQTLNHNVMYWYQQKSSQAPKLLFHYYDKDFNNEADTPDNFQSRRPNTSFCFLDIRSPGLGDTAMYLCATGGQTYEQYFGPGTRLTVT.

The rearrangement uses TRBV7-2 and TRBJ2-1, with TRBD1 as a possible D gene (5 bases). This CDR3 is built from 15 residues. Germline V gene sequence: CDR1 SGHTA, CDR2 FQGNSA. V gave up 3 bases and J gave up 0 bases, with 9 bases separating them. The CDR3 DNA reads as TGTGCCAGCAGCTTTGGGGCTAACTCCTACAATGAGCAGTTCTTC. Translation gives CASSFGANSYNEQFF.

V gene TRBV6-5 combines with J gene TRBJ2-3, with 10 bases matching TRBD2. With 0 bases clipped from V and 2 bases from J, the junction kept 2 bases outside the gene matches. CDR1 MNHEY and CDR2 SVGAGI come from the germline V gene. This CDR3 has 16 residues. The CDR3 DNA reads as TGTGCCAGCAGTTACTCAGCGGGGGGGCCCACAGATACGCAGTATTTT. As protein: CASSYSAGGPTDTQYF.

In DNA form, the CDR3 reads TGTGCCAGCAGCTTAGAAGGGACTTACTACGAGCAGTACTTC. Translation: CASSLEGTYYEQYF. The rearrangement links TRBV7-9 to TRBJ2-7; D is possibly TRBD2 (6 bases). V gave up 1 base and J gave up 3 bases, with 10 bases separating them. Germline V gene sequence: CDR1 SEHNR, CDR2 FQNEAQ (reference sequence). The CDR3 loop spans 14 amino acids.

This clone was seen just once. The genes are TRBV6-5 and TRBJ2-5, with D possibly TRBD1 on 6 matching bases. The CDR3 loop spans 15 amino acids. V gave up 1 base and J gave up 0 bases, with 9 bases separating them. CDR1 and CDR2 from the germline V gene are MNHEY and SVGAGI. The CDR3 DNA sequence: TGTGCCAGCAGTTACTACAGGGTGTACCAAGAGACCCAGTACTTC. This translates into CASSYYRVYQETQYF.

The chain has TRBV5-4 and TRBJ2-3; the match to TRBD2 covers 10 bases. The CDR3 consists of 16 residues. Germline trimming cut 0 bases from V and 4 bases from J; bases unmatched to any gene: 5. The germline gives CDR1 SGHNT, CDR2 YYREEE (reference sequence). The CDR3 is CASSLEASGGSDTQYF. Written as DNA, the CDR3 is TGTGCCAGCAGCTTGGAGGCTAGCGGGGGATCAGATACGCAGTATTTT.

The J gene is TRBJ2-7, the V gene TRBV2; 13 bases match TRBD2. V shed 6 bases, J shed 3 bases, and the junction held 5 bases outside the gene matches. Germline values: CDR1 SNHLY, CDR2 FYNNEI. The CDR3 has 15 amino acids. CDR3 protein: CASSLLAGGGYEQYF. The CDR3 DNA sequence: TGTGCCAGCAGCCTACTAGCGGGAGGGGGCTACGAGCAGTACTTC. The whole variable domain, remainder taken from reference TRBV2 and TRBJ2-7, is EPEVTQTPSHQVTQMGQEVILRCVPISNHLYFYWYRQILGQKVEFLVSFYNNEISEKSEIFDDQFSVERPDGSNFTLKIRSTKLEDSAMYFCASSLLAGGGYEQYFGPGTRLTVT.

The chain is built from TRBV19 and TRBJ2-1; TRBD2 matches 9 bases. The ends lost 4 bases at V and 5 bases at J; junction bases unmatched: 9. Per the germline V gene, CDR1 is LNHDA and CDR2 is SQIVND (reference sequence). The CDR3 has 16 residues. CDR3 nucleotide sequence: TGTGCCAGTAGTAGCTACATTAGCGGGAGAGACAATGAGCAGTTCTTC. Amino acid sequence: CASSSYISGRDNEQFF.

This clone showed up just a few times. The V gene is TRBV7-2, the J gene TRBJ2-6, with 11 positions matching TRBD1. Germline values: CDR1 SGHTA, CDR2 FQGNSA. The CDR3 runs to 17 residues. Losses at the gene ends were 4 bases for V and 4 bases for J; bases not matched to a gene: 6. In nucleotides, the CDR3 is TGTGCCAGCAGCTCCGGACAGGGGGCGGGGGGGGCCAACGTCCTGACTTTC. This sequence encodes CASSSGQGAGGANVLTF.

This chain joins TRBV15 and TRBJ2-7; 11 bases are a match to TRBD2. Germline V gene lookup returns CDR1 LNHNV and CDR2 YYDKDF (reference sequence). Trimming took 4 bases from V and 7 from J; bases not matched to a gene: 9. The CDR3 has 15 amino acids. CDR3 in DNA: TGTGCCACCAGCAAAGACACTAGCGGGAGTTTTGAGCAGTACTTC. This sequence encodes CATSKDTSGSFEQYF.

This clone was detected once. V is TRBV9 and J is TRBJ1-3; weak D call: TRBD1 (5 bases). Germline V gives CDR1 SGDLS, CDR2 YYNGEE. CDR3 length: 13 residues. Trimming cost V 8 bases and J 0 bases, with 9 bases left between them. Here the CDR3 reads CASSTGSGNTIYF. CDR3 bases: TGTGCCAGTTCTACAGGCTCTGGAAACACCATATATTTT.

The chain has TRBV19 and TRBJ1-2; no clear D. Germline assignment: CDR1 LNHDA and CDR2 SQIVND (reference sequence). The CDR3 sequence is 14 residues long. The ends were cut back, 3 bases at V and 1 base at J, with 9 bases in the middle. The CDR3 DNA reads TGTGCCAGTAGTATCGGGAATTATAACTATGGCTACACCTTC. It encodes CASSIGNYNYGYTF.

The DNA for the CDR3 is TGTGCCATCAGTGGAAAGGGGTTTGCAGATACGCAGTATTTT. It is translated as CAISGKGFADTQYF. The V gene is TRBV10-3, the J gene TRBJ2-3, with D possibly matching TRBD1 (5 bases). This CDR3 spans 14 amino acids. Trimming took off 4 bases at V and 4 bases at J, with 12 bases between the two ends. The germline gives CDR1 ENHRY, CDR2 SYGVKD.

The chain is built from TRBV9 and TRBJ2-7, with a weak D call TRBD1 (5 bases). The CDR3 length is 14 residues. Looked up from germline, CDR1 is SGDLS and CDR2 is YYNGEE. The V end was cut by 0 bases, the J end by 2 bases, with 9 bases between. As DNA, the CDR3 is TGTGCCAGCAGCGTAGCGACAGCTCCCTACGAGCAGTACTTC. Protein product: CASSVATAPYEQYF.

In DNA, the CDR3 is TGTGCCAGCAGCCCGAGCGGACAGGGTGCCTACGAGCAGTACTTC. Translating it yields CASSPSGQGAYEQYF. The genes are TRBV13 and TRBJ2-5, with 8 bases aligning to TRBD1. Near its end, the DNA agrees better with TRBJ2-7, so the J call may be wrong. The CDR3 contains 15 residues. The germline V gene has CDR1 PRHDT and CDR2 FYEKMQ (reference sequence).

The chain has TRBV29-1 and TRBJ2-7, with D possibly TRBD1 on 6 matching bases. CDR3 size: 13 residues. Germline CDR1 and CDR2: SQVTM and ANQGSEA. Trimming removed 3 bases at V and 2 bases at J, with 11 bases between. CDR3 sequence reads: CSVDTGMTYEQYF. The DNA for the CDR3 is TGCAGCGTTGACACAGGGATGACCTACGAGCAGTACTTC.

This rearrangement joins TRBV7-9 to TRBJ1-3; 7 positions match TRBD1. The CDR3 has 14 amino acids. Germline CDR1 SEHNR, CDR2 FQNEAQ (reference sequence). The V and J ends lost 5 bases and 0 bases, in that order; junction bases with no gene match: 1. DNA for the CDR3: TGTGCCAGCAGCCGGGACAGCTCTGGAAACACCATATATTTT. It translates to CASSRDSSGNTIYF. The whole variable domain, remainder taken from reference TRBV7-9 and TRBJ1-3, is DTGVSQNPRHKITKRGQNVTFRCDPISEHNRLYWYRQTLGQGPEFLTYFQNEAQLEKSRLLSDRFSAERPKGSFSTLEIQRTEQGDSAMYLCASSRDSSGNTIYFGEGSWLTVV.

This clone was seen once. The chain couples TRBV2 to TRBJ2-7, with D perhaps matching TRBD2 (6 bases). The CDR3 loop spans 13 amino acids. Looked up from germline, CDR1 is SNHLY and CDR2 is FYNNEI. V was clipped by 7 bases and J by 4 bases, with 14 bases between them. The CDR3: CASTWTGDYEQYF. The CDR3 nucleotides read TGTGCCAGCACATGGACGGGGGATTACGAGCAGTACTTC.

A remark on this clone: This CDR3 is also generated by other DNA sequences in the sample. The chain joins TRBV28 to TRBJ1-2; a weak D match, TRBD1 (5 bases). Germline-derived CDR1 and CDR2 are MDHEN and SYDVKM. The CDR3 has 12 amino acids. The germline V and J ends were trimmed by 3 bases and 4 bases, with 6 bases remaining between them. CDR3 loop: CASSFQGYGYTF. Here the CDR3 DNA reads TGTGCCAGCAGTTTCCAGGGCTATGGCTACACCTTC.

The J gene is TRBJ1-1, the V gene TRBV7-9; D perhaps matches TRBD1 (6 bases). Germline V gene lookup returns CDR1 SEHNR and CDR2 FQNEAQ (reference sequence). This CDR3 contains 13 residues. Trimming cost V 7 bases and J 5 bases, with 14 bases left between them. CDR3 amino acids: CASIPSGETEAFF. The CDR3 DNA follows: TGTGCCAGCATCCCATCAGGGGAGACTGAAGCTTTCTTT.

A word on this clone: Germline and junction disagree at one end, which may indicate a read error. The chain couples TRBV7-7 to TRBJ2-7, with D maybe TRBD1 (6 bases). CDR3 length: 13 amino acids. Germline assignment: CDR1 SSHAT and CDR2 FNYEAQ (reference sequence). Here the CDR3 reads CASSLGTRDEQYF. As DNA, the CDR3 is TGTGCTAGCAGCTTAGGGACAAGGGACGAGCAGTACTTC.

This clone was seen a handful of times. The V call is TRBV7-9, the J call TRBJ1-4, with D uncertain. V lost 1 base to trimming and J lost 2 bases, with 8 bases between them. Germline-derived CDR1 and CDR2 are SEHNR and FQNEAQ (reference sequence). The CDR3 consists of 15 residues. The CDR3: CASSLGGGTNEKLFF. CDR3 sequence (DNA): TGTGCCAGCAGCTTAGGTGGAGGGACTAATGAAAAACTGTTTTTT.

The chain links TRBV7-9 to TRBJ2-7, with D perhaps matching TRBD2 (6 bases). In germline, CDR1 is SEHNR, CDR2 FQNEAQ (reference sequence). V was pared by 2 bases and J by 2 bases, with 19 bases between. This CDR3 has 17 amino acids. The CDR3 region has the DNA TGTGCCAGCAGCTTAATGTTGGGGGGAGAACGACCCTACGAGCAGTACTTC. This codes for CASSLMLGGERPYEQYF. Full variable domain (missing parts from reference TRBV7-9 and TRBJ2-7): DTGVSQNPRHKITKRGQNVTFRCDPISEHNRLYWYRQTLGQGPEFLTYFQNEAQLEKSRLLSDRFSAERPKGSFSTLEIQRTEQGDSAMYLCASSLMLGGERPYEQYFGPGTRLTVT.

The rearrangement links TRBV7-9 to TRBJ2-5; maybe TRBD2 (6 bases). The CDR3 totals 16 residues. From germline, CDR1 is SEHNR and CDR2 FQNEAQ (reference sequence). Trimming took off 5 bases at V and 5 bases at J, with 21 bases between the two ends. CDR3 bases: TGTGCCAGCAGCCCATCGCGGGACTCATATGGGGAGACCCAGTACTTC. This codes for CASSPSRDSYGETQYF.